What follows are 25 T cell receptor beta chains derived from one specimen sequenced in a study of cytomegalovirus exposure and HLA in healthy donors. PCR used 60 Vbeta primers and 13 Jbeta primers. The repertoire was sequenced with immunoSEQ multiplex PCR; TCRdb's copy has only in-frame clones and lacks some. This sample has about 150,000 clones; roughly 82% occur once, and the top ten carry 5.5% to 8.5%. Sample: PBMCs. The receptors originated from a woman aged 45-65 years in good health and CMV-seropositive.

The chain joins TRBV18 to TRBJ2-2; 10 bases match TRBD1. CDR3 length equals 15 residues. V trimming: 4 bases; J trimming: 5 bases; junction bases outside the gene matches: 4. CDR1 and CDR2 from the germline V gene are KGHSH and LQKENI. The CDR3: CASSLRQGATGELFF. CDR3 in DNA: TGTGCCAGCTCACTCCGACAGGGGGCAACCGGGGAGCTGTTTTTT.

DNA of the CDR3: TGTGCCAGCAGTGTCCGGGACAGGGCATTGGCAGCTTTCTTT. Amino acid sequence: CASSVRDRALAAFF. The chain carries TRBV6-1 and TRBJ1-1, with TRBD1 identical over 9 bases. The CDR3 has 14 residues. In germline, CDR1 is MNHNS, CDR2 SASEGT. The junction had 10 bases not matched to a gene; V was cut back by 4 bases and J by 10 bases.

The chain combines TRBV5-1 with TRBJ2-2; a weak D match, TRBD2 (5 bases). The CDR3 consists of 14 residues. The V end lost 2 bases, the J end lost 6 bases, and 11 bases lay between the germline ends. Germline V CDR1 and CDR2: SGHRS, YFSETQ. The CDR3 bases are TGCGCCAGCAGCTTACCGGCAGCGGCCGGGGAGCTGTTTTTT. Translated, it gives CASSLPAAAGELFF. The variable domain in full, completed from reference TRBV5-1 and TRBJ2-2, reads KAGVTQTPRYLIKTRGQQVTLSCSPISGHRSVSWYQQTPGQGLQFLFEYFSETQRNKGNFPGRFSGRQFSNSRSEMNVSTLELGDSALYLCASSLPAAAGELFFGEGSRLTVL.

This clone was observed a few times. The chain couples TRBV5-4 to TRBJ1-4; TRBD1 matches at 12 bases. Germline V gene sequence: CDR1 SGHNT, CDR2 YYREEE (reference sequence). V lost 3 bases, J lost 8 bases, and 2 bases stayed unmatched. CDR3 length equals 14 residues. The CDR3 coding sequence is TGTGCCAGCAGCTGGGACAGGGGGCAAGAAAAACTGTTTTTT. This codes for CASSWDRGQEKLFF.

The rearrangement uses TRBV7-6 and TRBJ2-3; D is unclear. Germline V CDR1 and CDR2: SGHVS, FNYEAQ. Trimming cost V 1 base and J 0 bases, with 8 bases left between them. The CDR3 spans 15 residues. The CDR3 bases are TGTGCCAGCAGCTTAGTCGAGTCTAGCACAGATACGCAGTATTTT. Its translation is CASSLVESSTDTQYF.

V is TRBV13 and J is TRBJ2-1; 9 bases are a match to TRBD1. Germline values: CDR1 PRHDT, CDR2 FYEKMQ (reference sequence). The CDR3 has 15 amino acids. V shed 5 bases, J shed 3 bases, and the junction held 5 bases outside the gene matches. CDR3 region: CASSPPGQGYNEQFF. The CDR3 DNA is TGTGCCAGCAGCCCCCCGGGACAGGGCTACAATGAGCAGTTCTTC.

V gene TRBV7-2 combines with J gene TRBJ2-7, with 9 bases aligning to TRBD1. This CDR3 spans 14 amino acids. Losses at the gene ends were 3 bases for V and 3 bases for J; bases not matched to a gene: 3. Germline lookup yields CDR1 SGHTA and CDR2 FQGNSA. The CDR3 loop is CASSLGQGNYEQYF. The CDR3 DNA follows: TGTGCCAGCAGCTTGGGACAGGGAAACTACGAGCAGTACTTC.

Concerning this clone: Other DNA sequences in this specimen translate into the identical CDR3. The V and J genes are TRBV5-6 and TRBJ1-2; the match to TRBD1 covers 8 bases. The CDR3 is 12 amino acids. Germline trimming cut 2 bases from V and 8 bases from J; bases unmatched to any gene: 2. Per the germline V gene, CDR1 is SGHDT and CDR2 is YYEEEE. DNA for the CDR3: TGTGCCAGCAGCTTTGGACAGGGCGGCTACACCTTC. Amino acids: CASSFGQGGYTF. The complete variable domain, with remaining parts taken from reference TRBV5-6 and TRBJ1-2, reads DAGVTQSPTHLIKTRGQQVTLRCSPKSGHDTVSWYQQALGQGPQFIFQYYEEEERQRGNFPDRFSGHQFPNYSSELNVNALLLGDSALYLCASSFGQGGYTFGSGTRLTVV.

Here the CDR3 reads CATSRELAGGAKGTQYF. Written as DNA, the CDR3 is TGTGCCACCAGCAGAGAGCTAGCGGGCGGAGCAAAGGGGACGCAGTATTTT. The chain has TRBV15 and TRBJ2-3, with TRBD2 matching 8 bases. Germline V lookup: CDR1 LNHNV, CDR2 YYDKDF (reference sequence). The length of the CDR3 is 17 residues. V dropped 0 bases and J dropped 9; count of bases not matched to a gene: 14.

The V gene is TRBV9, the J gene TRBJ1-1; TRBD1 is a possible D gene (6 bases). The V gene's germline CDR1 is SGDLS and CDR2 YYNGEE. The CDR3 length is 14 residues. Trimming removed 3 bases at V and 7 bases at J, with 16 bases between. In DNA form, the CDR3 reads TGTGCCAGCAGCGCCAATAACAGGGCCGGTGAAGCTTTCTTT. It is translated as CASSANNRAGEAFF. The full variable domain, rest sourced from reference TRBV9 and TRBJ1-1, is DSGVTQTPKHLITATGQRVTLRCSPRSGDLSVYWYQQSLDQGLQFLIQYYNGEERAKGNILERFSAQQFPDLHSELNLSSLELGDSALYFCASSANNRAGEAFFGQGTRLTVV.

This rearrangement joins TRBV6-5 to TRBJ2-3; D gene unclear. This CDR3 comprises 15 residues. V dropped 6 bases and J dropped 0 bases, with 13 bases sitting between them. Per the germline V gene, CDR1 is MNHEY and CDR2 is SVGAGI. CDR3 nucleotides: TGTGCCAGCAGACAGACCGTATCTAGCACAGATACGCAGTATTTT. Its protein product is CASRQTVSSTDTQYF.

This rearrangement joins TRBV19 to TRBJ1-5; 8 bases line up with TRBD1. Germline lookup yields CDR1 LNHDA and CDR2 SQIVND (reference sequence). J was trimmed by 3 bases and V by 7 bases; bases with no gene match: 11. This CDR3 spans 16 amino acids. The CDR3 DNA reads as TGTGCCAGTAATCCATGGGCAGGGGGCATCAATCAGCCCCAGCATTTT. This gives the protein CASNPWAGGINQPQHF. The whole variable domain, filled in from reference TRBV19 and TRBJ1-5, reads DGGITQSPKYLFRKEGQNVTLSCEQNLNHDAMYWYRQDPGQGLRLIYYSQIVNDFQKGDIAEGYSVSREKKESFPLTVTSAQKNPTAFYLCASNPWAGGINQPQHFGDGTRLSIL.

The chain uses TRBV9 and TRBJ2-5, with D possibly matching TRBD1 (6 bases). V lost 3 bases to trimming and J lost 1 base, with 19 bases between them. The germline gives CDR1 SGDLS, CDR2 YYNGEE. This CDR3 spans 17 amino acids. The CDR3 DNA follows: TGTGCCAGCAGCGCGACCAGGGGTTTGACAAGCCAAGAGACCCAGTACTTC. It yields the protein CASSATRGLTSQETQYF.

As concerns this clone: The sample carries other DNA sequences with the same CDR3. V usage is TRBV7-9 and J usage is TRBJ1-3, with a weak D call TRBD1 (5 bases). The CDR3 extends over 13 amino acids. Germline CDR1 and CDR2: SEHNR and FQNEAQ (reference sequence). V dropped 1 base and J dropped 4 bases, with 5 bases sitting between them. The CDR3 loop reads CASSLGGGNTIYF. Here the CDR3 DNA reads TGTGCCAGCAGCTTAGGGGGCGGAAACACCATATATTTT.

This clone was counted once. The V and J genes are TRBV30 and TRBJ1-4; the D is unclear. This CDR3 is 11 amino acids long. In germline, CDR1 is GTSNPN, CDR2 SVGIG (reference sequence). V was shortened by 2 bases and J by 8 bases, with 6 bases between the two germline ends. The CDR3 loop reads CAWSIAEKLFF. CDR3 in DNA: TGTGCCTGGAGTATCGCGGAAAAACTGTTTTTT.

CDR3 amino acids: CASTQRGSYYNEQFF. The CDR3 DNA follows: TGTGCCAGCACTCAGAGAGGGAGCTATTACAATGAGCAGTTCTTC. V and J are TRBV27 and TRBJ2-1; possibly TRBD2 for D (5 bases). The germline V gene has CDR1 MNHEY and CDR2 SMNVEV (reference sequence). The CDR3 has 15 residues. The ends were cut back, 7 bases at V and 4 bases at J, with 17 bases in the middle.

The chain employs TRBV30 and TRBJ2-2; the D is unclear. This CDR3 spans 13 amino acids. V was shortened by 7 bases and J by 4 bases, with 13 bases between the two germline ends. In germline, CDR1 is GTSNPN, CDR2 SVGIG (reference sequence). CDR3 nucleotide sequence: TGTGCCTCTGGTGGGCCCTCCACCGGGGAGCTGTTTTTT. This translates into CASGGPSTGELFF.

This rearrangement joins TRBV9 to TRBJ1-1; 7 bases line up with TRBD1. The CDR3 is made up of 14 amino acids. Losses at the gene ends were 4 bases for V and 7 bases for J; bases not matched to a gene: 10. CDR1 and CDR2 from the germline V gene are SGDLS and YYNGEE. CDR3 bases: TGTGCCAGCAGCCCCGCCGACAGGGTTAATGAAGCTTTCTTT. As protein: CASSPADRVNEAFF. Variable domain in full (rest from reference TRBV9 and TRBJ1-1): DSGVTQTPKHLITATGQRVTLRCSPRSGDLSVYWYQQSLDQGLQFLIQYYNGEERAKGNILERFSAQQFPDLHSELNLSSLELGDSALYFCASSPADRVNEAFFGQGTRLTVV.

The chain links TRBV5-4 to TRBJ1-1; D call uncertain. The CDR3 extends over 14 amino acids. With 0 bases removed from V and 7 bases from J, the gap between germline ends came to 13 bases. Per germline, CDR1 SGHNT and CDR2 YYREEE (reference sequence). The CDR3 here is CASSLGWQEVEAFF. The CDR3 DNA reads as TGTGCCAGCAGCTTGGGCTGGCAGGAGGTTGAAGCTTTCTTT.

The CDR3 is CASSLTGSNEQFF. CDR3 DNA: TGTGCCAGCTCCCTTACGGGGTCCAATGAGCAGTTCTTC. The chain links TRBV25-1 to TRBJ2-1; possible D gene TRBD2, 5 bases. The CDR3 is 13 residues long. CDR1 is MGHDK, CDR2 SYGVNS, per germline. The V end lost 8 bases, the J end lost 6 bases, and 14 bases lay between the germline ends.

The chain employs TRBV7-8 and TRBJ2-1; TRBD2 matches 11 bases. The junction had 4 bases not matched to a gene; V was cut back by 3 bases and J by 6 bases. Germline-derived CDR1 and CDR2 are SGHVS and FQNEAQ. The CDR3 covers 15 residues. CDR3 amino acids: CASSFSGGASNEQFF. CDR3 nucleotides: TGTGCCAGCAGCTTTAGCGGGGGGGCTTCCAATGAGCAGTTCTTC.

The V gene is TRBV5-1, the J gene TRBJ1-3, with 9 nucleotides matching TRBD1. Germline V gene lookup returns CDR1 SGHRS and CDR2 YFSETQ. With V trimmed by 4 bases and J by 0 bases, 5 bases remained unmatched. The CDR3 is made up of 16 amino acids. The CDR3 spells CASSPTGGVSGNTIYF. The CDR3 coding sequence is TGCGCCAGCAGCCCGACAGGGGGTGTCTCTGGAAACACCATATATTTT.

J is TRBJ2-7 and V is TRBV14, with D possibly being TRBD1 (6 bases). The V gene lost 4 bases and the J gene lost 3 bases, with 13 bases spanning the gap. Germline V gene lookup returns CDR1 SGHDN and CDR2 FVKESK. The CDR3 totals 14 residues. In DNA form, the CDR3 reads TGTGCCAGCAGCCCAAGCCAGGGGTACTACGAGCAGTACTTC. Its translation: CASSPSQGYYEQYF.

The rearrangement links TRBV28 to TRBJ2-7; a weak D match, TRBD2 (6 bases). The V end was cut by 7 bases, the J end by 2 bases, with 18 bases between. Germline V lookup: CDR1 MDHEN, CDR2 SYDVKM. CDR3 length equals 15 residues. Here the CDR3 reads CASKVGREGPYEQYF. The CDR3 DNA is TGTGCCAGCAAGGTTGGGCGGGAAGGGCCCTACGAGCAGTACTTC.

The chain is built from TRBV12-5 and TRBJ2-2; D gene unclear. Looked up from germline, CDR1 is LGHNT and CDR2 is FRNRAP. The CDR3 totals 16 residues. Deletions cut 7 bases from V and 2 bases from J, with 17 bases between. CDR3 in DNA: TGTGCTAGTGCCCCCCCGGGTTTCGGAAACACCGGGGAGCTGTTTTTT. It yields the protein CASAPPGFGNTGELFF. The variable domain in full, completed from reference TRBV12-5 and TRBJ2-2, reads DARVTQTPRHKVTEMGQEVTMRCQPILGHNTVFWYRQTMMQGLELLAYFRNRAPLDDSGMPKDRFSAEMPDATLATLKIQPSEPRDSAVYFCASAPPGFGNTGELFFGEGSRLTVL.